This T cell receptor beta chain was profiled in a study of T-cell reconstitution after alpha-beta-depleted transplantation in children. Researchers prepared the TCRbeta library using unique molecular identifiers, the study reports. MiXCR, applied by TCRdb to the PCR reads, yields one record per CDR3 protein. The sample records a few hundred thousand distinct CDR3 sequences, around 15% being singletons. The CDR3 contains 16 residues. The germline CDR1 and CDR2 sequences are LGHDT and YNNKEL (reference sequence). After removal of 4 bases from V and 3 bases from J, the junction contained 8 bases not matched to a gene. This clonotype was found a few times. The antigen remains undetermined. Study-wide findings and caveats: Expanded clones from the graft, numbering several hundred, reportedly supplied alpha-beta T cells about two months after transplant. After one year, T-cell counts and TCRbeta diversity mostly came from new T cells.

The material was PBMCs, mostly from graft donor cells, obtained 360 days after TCRalphabeta/CD19-depleted stem cell transplant. This clonotype was obtained from a boy less than two years old who had a stem cell transplant for Wiskott-Aldrich syndrome, so the T cells may come from the graft donor. The J gene is TRBJ2-1, the V gene TRBV3-1; 8 positions agree with TRBD2. CDR3 coding DNA: TGTGCCAGCAGCCCCGGACTAGCAAGCGTCTACAATGAGCAGTTCTTC. Translation gives CASSPGLASVYNEQFF.